A single sample gave rise to the 10 T cell receptor beta chains below, sequenced in a study of T cell clonotyping in hematopoietic cell transplantation. As to time point: recipient sample about 28 days before transplant, after cytoreduction. Profiled with immunoSEQ multiplex PCR; TCRdb holds only in-frame clones, not every one. The sample lists about 76,000 clones; 90% to 97% were seen once. The source was peripheral blood mononuclear cells, collected before stem cell transplant. The source of these receptors is a woman aged 50 to 60 with acute myeloid leukemia. Some clones in this sample may be carry-over from other donors' samples.

The chain carries TRBV6-5 and TRBJ2-4, with D possibly TRBD2 on 6 matching bases. Germline V CDR1 and CDR2: MNHEY, SVGAGI. Between the trimmed V and J ends, which lost 3 bases and 7 bases, there was a span of 10 bases. The CDR3 loop spans 13 amino acids. Written as DNA, the CDR3 is TGTGCCAGCAGTTATGACGCGGGGAACATTCAGTACTTC. This encodes CASSYDAGNIQYF.

The chain has TRBV9 and TRBJ2-2, with D uncertain. The CDR3 loop spans 17 amino acids. Germline CDR1 SGDLS, CDR2 YYNGEE. Trimming shortened V by 4 bases and J by 5 bases, and 21 bases separated the two germline ends. CDR3 sequence (DNA): TGTGCCAGCAGCCTCCGGCGGCTATCTTCGGGTACCGGGGAGCTGTTTTTT. Protein: CASSLRRLSSGTGELFF.

The chain uses TRBV6-5 and TRBJ1-2; a weak D match, TRBD1 (5 bases). The V gene lost 0 bases and the J gene lost 6 bases, with 17 bases spanning the gap. The CDR3 is 16 residues long. Per the germline V gene, CDR1 is MNHEY and CDR2 is SVGAGI. The CDR3 protein is CASSYSMRGLYDGYTF. CDR3 bases: TGTGCCAGCAGTTACTCGATGAGGGGATTGTACGATGGCTACACCTTC.

V gene TRBV10-3 combines with J gene TRBJ2-7; the D gene is possibly TRBD2 (6 bases). Deletions cut 3 bases from V and 0 bases from J, with 9 bases between. Germline loops: CDR1 ENHRY, CDR2 SYGVKD. The CDR3 has 14 residues. The CDR3 DNA is TGTGCCATCAGTGAAGTCGGGAGCTCCTACGAGCAGTACTTC. This codes for CAISEVGSSYEQYF.

The chain couples TRBV9 to TRBJ2-3; the D gene is possibly TRBD2 (5 bases). Germline V gene data show CDR1 as SGDLS and CDR2 as YYNGEE. V lost 1 base and J 2 bases, leaving 11 bases between the germline ends. The CDR3 consists of 15 residues. The CDR3 reads CASSVSGRYTDTQYF. The CDR3 coding sequence is TGTGCCAGCAGCGTAAGTGGGAGATACACAGATACGCAGTATTTT.

The V gene is TRBV29-1, the J gene TRBJ2-7; 8 bases are a match to TRBD1. The length of the CDR3 is 15 residues. V trimming: 0 bases; J trimming: 3 bases; junction bases outside the gene matches: 7. Germline-derived CDR1 and CDR2 are SQVTM and ANQGSEA. CDR3 loop: CSVEDLIGTGYEQYF. The DNA of the CDR3 is TGCAGCGTTGAAGATCTTATCGGGACAGGCTACGAGCAGTACTTC.

This clone has only one observation. This chain connects TRBV7-8 to TRBJ1-1; maybe TRBD1 (6 bases). CDR1 is SGHVS and CDR2 is FQNEAQ in the germline V gene. The CDR3 covers 14 residues. V was trimmed by 2 bases and J by 5 bases, leaving 12 bases between them. The CDR3 spells CASSLWTVPTEAFF. The DNA of the CDR3 is TGTGCCAGCAGCTTATGGACAGTTCCTACTGAAGCTTTCTTT.

The chain recombines TRBV10-1 with TRBJ2-1; unclear D gene. The CDR3 is 14 amino acids. CDR1 WNHNN and CDR2 SYGVQD come from the germline V gene (reference sequence). V lost 2 bases and J 6 bases, leaving 11 bases between the germline ends. CDR3 DNA sequence: TGCGCCAGCAGTGAGCTTGGGATAGGCAATGAGCAGTTCTTC. Amino acids: CASSELGIGNEQFF.

This sequence joins TRBV2 and TRBJ1-5, with D perhaps matching TRBD1 (6 bases). Germline loops: CDR1 SNHLY, CDR2 FYNNEI. V lost 4 bases and J lost 3, with 10 bases in between. The CDR3 runs to 14 residues. CDR3 nucleotides: TGTGCCAGCAGTGGGGGGCAGATCAATCAGCCCCAGCATTTT. This encodes CASSGGQINQPQHF. Full variable domain (remainder filled in from reference TRBV2 and TRBJ1-5): EPEVTQTPSHQVTQMGQEVILRCVPISNHLYFYWYRQILGQKVEFLVSFYNNEISEKSEIFDDQFSVERPDGSNFTLKIRSTKLEDSAMYFCASSGGQINQPQHFGDGTRLSIL.

This clone was counted a single time. V usage is TRBV30 and J usage is TRBJ1-5; D gene ambiguous. V lost 3 bases, J lost 4 bases, and 7 bases lay in between. CDR1 is GTSNPN, CDR2 SVGIG, per germline (reference sequence). CDR3 length: 12 residues. As DNA, the CDR3 is TGTGCCTGGAGACAGCCGAATCAGCCCCAGCATTTT. The encoded protein is CAWRQPNQPQHF.